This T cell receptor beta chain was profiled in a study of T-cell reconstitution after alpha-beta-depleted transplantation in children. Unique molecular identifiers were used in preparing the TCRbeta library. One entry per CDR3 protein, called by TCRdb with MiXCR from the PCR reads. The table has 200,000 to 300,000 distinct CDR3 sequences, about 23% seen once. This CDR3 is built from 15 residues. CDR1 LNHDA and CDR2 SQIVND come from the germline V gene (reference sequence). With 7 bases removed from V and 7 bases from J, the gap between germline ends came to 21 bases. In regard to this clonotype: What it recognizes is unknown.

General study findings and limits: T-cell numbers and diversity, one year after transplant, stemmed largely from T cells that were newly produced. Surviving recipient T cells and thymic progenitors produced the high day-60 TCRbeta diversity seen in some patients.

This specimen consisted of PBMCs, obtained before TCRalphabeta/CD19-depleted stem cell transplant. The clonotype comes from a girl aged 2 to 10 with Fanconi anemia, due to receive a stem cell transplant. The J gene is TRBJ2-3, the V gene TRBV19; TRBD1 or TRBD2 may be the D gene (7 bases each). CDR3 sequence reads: CASKGAGDAQYTQYF. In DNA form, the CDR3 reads TGTGCCAGTAAGGGGGCGGGAGATGCACAGTATACGCAGTATTTT.